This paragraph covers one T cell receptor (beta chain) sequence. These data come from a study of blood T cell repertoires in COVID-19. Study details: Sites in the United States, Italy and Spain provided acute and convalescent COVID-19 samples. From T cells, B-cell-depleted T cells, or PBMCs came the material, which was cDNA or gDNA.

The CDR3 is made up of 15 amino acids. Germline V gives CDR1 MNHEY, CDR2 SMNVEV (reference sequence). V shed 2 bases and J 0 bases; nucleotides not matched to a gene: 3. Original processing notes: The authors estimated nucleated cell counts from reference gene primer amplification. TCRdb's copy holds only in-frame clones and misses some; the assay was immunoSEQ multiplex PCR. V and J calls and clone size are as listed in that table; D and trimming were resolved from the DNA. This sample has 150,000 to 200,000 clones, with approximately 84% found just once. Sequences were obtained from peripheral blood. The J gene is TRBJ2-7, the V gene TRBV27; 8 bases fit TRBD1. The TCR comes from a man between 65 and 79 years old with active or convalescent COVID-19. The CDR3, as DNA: TGTGCCAGCAGTTTAGGGACAGGAACCTCCTACGAGCAGTACTTC. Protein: CASSLGTGTSYEQYF.